This T cell receptor (beta chain) came from a study of blood T cell repertoires in COVID-19. Assay used: immunoSEQ multiplex PCR; TCRdb lists only in-frame clones, some missing. The sample has approximately 300,000 clones, about 90% seen once; the top ten hold around 3.5%. The CDR3 is 13 amino acids. V lost 4 bases and J lost 6, with 10 bases in between. Per germline, CDR1 KGHDR and CDR2 SFDVKD. The chain links TRBV24-1 to TRBJ2-3; D possibly corresponds to TRBD2 (6 bases). The clonotype was recovered from a woman aged 35 to 49 with acute or convalescent COVID-19. The specimen was peripheral blood. The CDR3 DNA reads as TGTGCCACCAGTGACCGGGGGACCGATACGCAGTATTTT. It codes for CATSDRGTDTQYF.